The TCR beta chain under discussion was sequenced for a study of post-analysis software for immune sequencing data. Concerning this clonotype itself: Its antigen remains unknown.

TCR beta cDNA libraries had unique molecular identifiers. Each sample of roughly 0.9 to 11 million input T cells yielded around 500,000 cDNA molecules, so each molecule approximated one T cell. TCRdb analysed the PCR reads with MiXCR anew, one entry per CDR3 protein. The sample lists roughly 700,000 distinct CDR3 sequences, approximately 30% occurring once. Whole-study results and caveats: Among four to six TRBV segments more frequent in patients than controls were TRBV5-6, TRBV5-1 and TRBV20-1.

Per the germline V gene, CDR1 is DFQATT and CDR2 is SNEGSKA (reference sequence). The ends lost 0 bases at V and 2 bases at J; junction bases unmatched: 3. The CDR3 loop spans 15 amino acids. The chain is built from TRBV20-1 and TRBJ2-7; 11 positions match TRBD2. Sequencing was carried out using blood. This receptor was identified in a girl aged 10 to 17 with multiple sclerosis. In DNA, the CDR3 is TGCAGTGCTAGAGATAGCGGGAGGGGCGCCTACGAGCAGTACTTC. Translating gives CSARDSGRGAYEQYF.